The next 27 T cell receptor beta chains were all read from a single sample in a study of beta chain features in type 1 diabetes. Antigen specificity for these receptors is unknown. Notes on the study in general: For Type 1 diabetes patients, all four CD4+ subsets carried TCRB CDR3s that were moderately but significantly shorter.

The sequenced template was cDNA made from the entire isolated RNA. Clones were sequenced by immunoSEQ multiplex PCR, and TCRdb holds only the in-frame ones, with some missing. Found here are about 650,000 clones, 9.5% to 15% of them singletons; the top ten hold 0.09% to 0.15%. The sequenced sample consisted of naive CD4+ T cells from blood. These receptors were collected from a man between 25 and 39 years old with type 1 diabetes.

The chain carries TRBV5-1 and TRBJ2-3; no reliable D call. V shed 0 bases and J shed 0 bases, with 11 bases lying between them. This CDR3 is 16 amino acids long. The V gene's germline CDR1 is SGHRS and CDR2 YFSETQ. Here the CDR3 reads CASSLAAGVSTDTQYF. CDR3 bases: TGCGCCAGCAGCTTGGCAGCTGGGGTGAGCACAGATACGCAGTATTTT.

This clone was counted between two and nine times. This sequence joins TRBV29-1 and TRBJ2-1, with 7 bases matching TRBD2. CDR1 and CDR2 from the germline V gene are SQVTM and ANQGSEA. V trimming: 7 bases; J trimming: 0 bases; junction bases outside the gene matches: 3. The CDR3 runs 13 residues. Here the CDR3 reads CSATSVSYNEQFF. As DNA, the CDR3 is TGCAGCGCAACTAGCGTCTCCTACAATGAGCAGTTCTTC.

This rearrangement joins TRBV7-9 to TRBJ2-1; D unclear. Trimming pared 5 bases from V and 5 bases from J, leaving 10 bases between. Germline V CDR1 and CDR2: SEHNR, FQNEAQ (reference sequence). There are 13 residues in the CDR3. The CDR3 nucleotides are TGTGCCAGCAGCCGTGACGGAGACAATGAGCAGTTCTTC. Translation: CASSRDGDNEQFF. The variable domain in full, with the rest retrieved from reference TRBV7-9 and TRBJ2-1, is DTGVSQNPRHKITKRGQNVTFRCDPISEHNRLYWYRQTLGQGPEFLTYFQNEAQLEKSRLLSDRFSAERPKGSFSTLEIQRTEQGDSAMYLCASSRDGDNEQFFGPGTRLTVL.

This clone was counted only a few times. The genes are TRBV9 and TRBJ2-1; TRBD1 agrees at 7 bases. The CDR3 length is 15 residues. Germline CDR1 reads SGDLS; CDR2 reads YYNGEE. Trimming cost V 4 bases and J 6 bases; bases outside gene matches: 10. In nucleotides, the CDR3 is TGTGCCAGCAGCCCCCCCGGGACAGTACTCAATGAGCAGTTCTTC. Encoded protein: CASSPPGTVLNEQFF.

The chain couples TRBV4-2 to TRBJ1-5; maybe TRBD1 (6 bases). Trimming took 0 bases from V and 0 from J, leaving 9 bases between them. Germline CDR1 reads LGHNA; CDR2 reads YNFKEQ. The CDR3 is made up of 16 amino acids. The CDR3 coding sequence is TGTGCCAGCAGCCAAGACCGCAGGGGTAGCAATCAGCCCCAGCATTTT. Translation: CASSQDRRGSNQPQHF.

This clone was detected only a few times. The chain links TRBV4-3 to TRBJ2-1; TRBD1 aligns across 9 bases. V lost 1 base, J lost 9 bases, and 10 bases stayed unmatched. The CDR3 is 16 residues long. The germline V gene encodes CDR1 LGHNA and CDR2 YSLEER. CDR3 residues: CASSQASRDRVFEQFF. Here the CDR3 DNA reads TGCGCCAGCAGCCAAGCGTCCCGGGACAGGGTGTTTGAGCAGTTCTTC.

This chain connects TRBV4-3 to TRBJ1-2; D uncertain. V dropped 2 bases and J dropped 8 bases, with 21 bases sitting between them. The CDR3 runs to 16 residues. Germline loops: CDR1 LGHNA, CDR2 YSLEER. The chain's CDR3 is CASSQLEGGLNGGYTF. CDR3 nucleotides: TGCGCCAGCAGCCAATTGGAGGGAGGCCTAAACGGGGGCTACACCTTC.

A few counts support this clone. The rearrangement links TRBV10-3 to TRBJ2-5, with D possibly being TRBD2 (6 bases). Germline lookup yields CDR1 ENHRY and CDR2 SYGVKD. The CDR3 contains 14 residues. V lost 5 bases and J lost 4, with 14 bases in between. The CDR3 DNA follows: TGTGCCATCAGTAGCGCCGGGGGTCGAGAGACCCAGTACTTC. This translates into CAISSAGGRETQYF.

The rearrangement joins TRBV25-1 to TRBJ2-1, with D maybe TRBD1 (5 bases). V shed 0 bases and J shed 4 bases, with 10 bases lying between them. This CDR3 has 15 amino acids. CDR1 is MGHDK, CDR2 SYGVNS, per germline. Written as DNA, the CDR3 is TGTGCCAGCAGTGAATATCAGGGTCTATACAATGAGCAGTTCTTC. It is translated as CASSEYQGLYNEQFF.

This clone has more than one count but fewer than ten. J is TRBJ1-1 and V is TRBV7-9; the match to TRBD1 covers 7 bases. Germline V gives CDR1 SEHNR, CDR2 FQNEAQ (reference sequence). The CDR3 is 15 amino acids. The J segment lost 0 bases and the V segment lost 5 bases, leaving 6 bases of the junction unmatched. The CDR3 DNA reads TGTGCCAGCAGCCGGGACAGACTAATGAACACTGAAGCTTTCTTT. This encodes CASSRDRLMNTEAFF.

The chain carries TRBV19 and TRBJ1-1; possibly TRBD1 for D (6 bases). Germline loops: CDR1 LNHDA, CDR2 SQIVND (reference sequence). This CDR3 has 13 amino acids. V was pared by 6 bases and J by 4 bases, with 12 bases between. CDR3 in DNA: TGTGCCAGTAGAACAGGGTGGGGCACTGAAGCTTTCTTT. Its translation is CASRTGWGTEAFF. The full variable domain, with the rest looked up from reference TRBV19 and TRBJ1-1, is DGGITQSPKYLFRKEGQNVTLSCEQNLNHDAMYWYRQDPGQGLRLIYYSQIVNDFQKGDIAEGYSVSREKKESFPLTVTSAQKNPTAFYLCASRTGWGTEAFFGQGTRLTVV.

This clone was seen only a few times. The chain combines TRBV28 with TRBJ2-7; 12 bases map to TRBD1. This CDR3 contains 15 residues. V lost 5 bases to trimming and J lost 5 bases; unmatched junction nucleotides: 7. Germline assignment: CDR1 MDHEN and CDR2 SYDVKM. The CDR3 coding sequence is TGTGCCAGCAGTCTCCCGGGACAGGGGGCCCACGAGCAGTACTTC. It codes for CASSLPGQGAHEQYF.

This clone showed up just a few times. The chain carries TRBV11-2 and TRBJ2-7; TRBD1 agrees at 8 bases. Germline V gene data show CDR1 as SGHAT and CDR2 as FQNNGV. Germline trimming cut 5 bases from V and 0 bases from J; bases unmatched to any gene: 6. The CDR3 totals 15 residues. DNA for the CDR3: TGTGCCAGCAGCCGCGACAGGGGTGCCTCCTACGAGCAGTACTTC. It codes for CASSRDRGASYEQYF. Complete variable domain (other parts from reference TRBV11-2 and TRBJ2-7): EAGVAQSPRYKIIEKRQSVAFWCNPISGHATLYWYQQILGQGPKLLIQFQNNGVVDDSQLPKDRFSAERLKGVDSTLKIQPAKLEDSAVYLCASSRDRGASYEQYFGPGTRLTVT.

This chain connects TRBV11-3 to TRBJ2-5, with TRBD2 matching over 15 bases. CDR3 size: 15 residues. The germline V gene encodes CDR1 SGHNT and CDR2 YENEEA. Germline trimming cut 5 bases from V and 4 bases from J; bases unmatched to any gene: 2. The CDR3 spells CASSPGLAGGETQYF. The DNA for the CDR3 is TGTGCCAGCAGCCCGGGACTAGCGGGGGGAGAGACCCAGTACTTC.

This clone was seen only a few times. V usage is TRBV25-1 and J usage is TRBJ2-1, with 12 bases matching TRBD2. The J segment lost 7 bases and the V segment lost 5 bases, leaving 9 bases of the junction unmatched. Germline V gene sequence: CDR1 MGHDK, CDR2 SYGVNS. This CDR3 has 16 amino acids. The CDR3 DNA follows: TGTGCCAGCAGTACGACTAGCGGGGGAAAGCTGAATGAGCAGTTCTTC. As protein: CASSTTSGGKLNEQFF. Using reference TRBV25-1 and TRBJ2-1 for the parts outside the CDR3, the full variable domain is EADIYQTPRYLVIGTGKKITLECSQTMGHDKMYWYQQDPGMELHLIHYSYGVNSTEKGDLSSESTVSRIRTEHFPLTLESARPSHTSQYLCASSTTSGGKLNEQFFGPGTRLTVL.

This clone was found a few times. The V and J genes are TRBV7-2 and TRBJ2-1; a possible D gene is TRBD1 (6 bases). Deletions cut 5 bases from V and 13 bases from J, with 15 bases between. The CDR3 runs to 12 residues. Germline V CDR1 and CDR2: SGHTA, FQGNSA. For the CDR3, the DNA is TGTGCCAGCAGCCAGGACAGTCGAGAACAGTTCTTC. Translation: CASSQDSREQFF.

The rearrangement joins TRBV19 to TRBJ1-2; possibly TRBD1 for D (6 bases). CDR1 is LNHDA, CDR2 SQIVND, per germline (reference sequence). With 9 bases removed from V and 3 bases from J, the gap between germline ends came to 14 bases. The CDR3 length is 13 residues. CDR3 in amino acids: CASTSRGDYGYTF. CDR3 coding DNA: TGTGCCAGCACAAGCAGGGGCGACTATGGCTACACCTTC.

This clone was seen more than once but under ten times. The J gene is TRBJ1-1, the V gene TRBV18; D may be TRBD1 (5 bases). Germline V CDR1 and CDR2: KGHSH, LQKENI. V was cut by 2 bases and J by 4 bases, with 20 bases left in between. The CDR3 is made up of 17 amino acids. The CDR3 spells CASSPSTQGSASTEAFF. CDR3 nucleotide sequence: TGTGCCAGCTCACCATCTACTCAGGGATCGGCGAGCACTGAAGCTTTCTTT. The whole variable domain, remainder taken from reference TRBV18 and TRBJ1-1, is NAGVMQNPRHLVRRRGQEARLRCSPMKGHSHVYWYRQLPEEGLKFMVYLQKENIIDESGMPKERFSAEFPKEGPSILRIQQVVRGDSAAYFCASSPSTQGSASTEAFFGQGTRLTVV.

The chain recombines TRBV28 with TRBJ2-7, with D possibly matching TRBD2 (5 bases). Per the germline V gene, CDR1 is MDHEN and CDR2 is SYDVKM. The CDR3 sequence is 15 residues long. V was pared by 2 bases and J by 5 bases, with 16 bases between. The DNA of the CDR3 is TGTGCCAGCAGTTTAAGGGTGCGGGTCAGGCACGAGCAGTACTTC. Encoded protein: CASSLRVRVRHEQYF.

The chain employs TRBV19 and TRBJ1-5; perhaps TRBD1 as D (5 bases). The V end was cut by 7 bases, the J end by 4 bases, with 11 bases between. The CDR3 consists of 13 residues. Germline values: CDR1 LNHDA, CDR2 SQIVND (reference sequence). CDR3 nucleotide sequence: TGTGCCAGTACGAGGCAGGGAAATCAGCCCCAGCATTTT. This translates into CASTRQGNQPQHF.

This clone was seen a few times. This rearrangement joins TRBV14 to TRBJ1-2; the D is unclear. Trimming took 0 bases from V and 2 from J, leaving 7 bases between them. The CDR3 consists of 14 residues. In germline, CDR1 is SGHDN, CDR2 FVKESK. The CDR3: CASSQERTNYGYTF. The CDR3 coding sequence is TGTGCCAGCAGCCAAGAGCGGACCAACTATGGCTACACCTTC.

Written as DNA, the CDR3 is TGTGCCAGCAGCATCTCAAGGGGGCTAGAGGGATATGGCTACACCTTC. Amino acids: CASSISRGLEGYGYTF. The chain employs TRBV7-6 and TRBJ1-2; TRBD1 agrees at 7 bases. V lost 5 bases, J lost 5 bases, and 14 bases stayed unmatched. The CDR3 spans 16 residues. Germline V gives CDR1 SGHVS, CDR2 FNYEAQ.

This clone was seen only a few times. This chain links TRBV19 with TRBJ2-1; TRBD1 matches 7 bases. The trim removed 7 bases at V and 1 base at J, leaving 10 bases unmatched. There are 16 residues in the CDR3. The germline V gene has CDR1 LNHDA and CDR2 SQIVND (reference sequence). The CDR3 loop is CASISSDRVSYNEQFF. CDR3 nucleotide sequence: TGTGCCAGTATTTCATCCGACAGGGTTTCCTACAATGAGCAGTTCTTC.

Notes on this clone: This CDR3 is also generated by other DNA sequences in the sample. The V and J genes are TRBV5-1 and TRBJ2-7; D ambiguous. The CDR3 contains 12 residues. CDR1 is SGHRS and CDR2 is YFSETQ in the germline V gene. Trimming cost V 5 bases and J 3 bases, with 9 bases left between them. The CDR3 DNA reads TGCGCCAGCAGTCCGGACCTCTACGAGCAGTACTTC. As protein: CASSPDLYEQYF.

The chain's CDR3 is CASSFLSAEGYTF. The DNA for the CDR3 is TGCGCCAGCAGCTTCCTTTCGGCAGAGGGCTACACCTTC. The chain uses TRBV5-1 and TRBJ1-2; D remains ambiguous. The CDR3 extends over 13 amino acids. The germline V gene encodes CDR1 SGHRS and CDR2 YFSETQ. The germline V and J ends were trimmed by 2 bases and 8 bases, with 13 bases remaining between them.

This clone was seen more than once but under ten times. V is TRBV19 and J is TRBJ1-1, with D perhaps matching TRBD1 (6 bases). There are 12 residues in the CDR3. Germline values: CDR1 LNHDA, CDR2 SQIVND (reference sequence). With 4 bases removed from V and 8 bases from J, the gap between germline ends came to 11 bases. CDR3 DNA: TGTGCCAGTAGTAAGATACAGGGAGAAGCTTTCTTT. This encodes CASSKIQGEAFF.

This clone has just one count. The gene calls are TRBV18 and TRBJ1-5; D is unresolved. Germline V gene lookup returns CDR1 KGHSH and CDR2 LQKENI. This CDR3 has 13 residues. V was clipped by 3 bases and J by 7 bases, with 10 bases between them. For the CDR3, the DNA is TGTGCCAGCTCACCTTCGAGTGGACAGCCCCAGCATTTT. Translating it yields CASSPSSGQPQHF.